This T cell receptor (beta chain) was found in a study of resident and recirculating memory T cells in vitiligo (dated by TCRdb to the late 2010s). Turning to the overall study: The study took epidermis from shave biopsies of two lesional and two nonlesional sites, plus PBMCs, from each of a few stable vitiligo patients for TCR beta sequencing. Without any cell sorting, samples were homogenized immediately before genomic DNA was extracted using the Qiagen DNeasy Blood & Tissue Kit. Human TCR beta sequencing was used to test whether specific clones in lesional vitiligo skin differed from clones in nonlesional skin and blood.

The immunoSEQ hsTCRB kit was used to amplify TCR beta chains from the genomic DNA. The immunoSEQ service sequenced the TCR beta libraries on an Illumina MiSeq instrument. On the study's bioinformatics: Analysis of the repertoire data was performed with the immunoSEQ Analyzer. Sourced from immuneACCESS, this table was stored by TCRdb with only in-frame sequences that have V and J called. A share of the clones is absent; for the studies checked, an unresolved V gene accounts for under half, and the remainder has no known explanation. V, J and clone size were drawn from that table, and D and trimming were deduced from the DNA. This sample is represented by roughly 76,000 clones; approximately 91% of them were singletons. The top ten clonotypes cover more than 4% of the sample. Stable vitiligo was defined as no change in lesions over the previous 6 months. For classification as stable, the absence of confetti depigmentation, a clinical sign of active vitiligo, was additionally required. Any patient who had received treatment in the previous three months was excluded. Ficoll density gradient centrifugation was used to isolate PBMCs from heparinized blood, after which the PBMCs were flash-frozen.

As encoded in the germline V gene (reference sequence), CDR1 is MNHEY while CDR2 is SMNVEV. A distance of 8 bases separates the germline ends of V and J, which lose 1 base and 5 bases respectively. Inclusive of the bounding cysteine and phenylalanine, the CDR3 is 13 residues long. Left in the record is the CDR3 DNA by itself, 39 bases read in frame from the first base. The research as a whole found: Working out how much the T cell clones identified in the vitiligo lesions and the human Trm versus Tcm pools each contribute will require future mechanistic studies. No unique dominant TCR clone was detected, and clonality varied among vitiligo lesions. TCR sequences were not shared across biopsy sites or across patients, which suggests that different T cell clones infiltrate different lesions, a pattern described as private specificity. Overlap and correlation analysis found no significant repertoire overlap between any two biopsies, even biopsies from the same patient, apart from each lesion compared with itself.

Points on this clone: The antigen this receptor binds is unknown. No quality values exist for individual bases; no much larger clone is one base distant.

Sequencing was done on a sample of blood. This chain is built from TRBV27 and TRBJ2-5; the D gene remains uncertain. The sequence was collected from a male donor with vitiligo. CDR3 sequence: CASSLYMLETQYF. Here is the DNA: TGTGCCAGCAGTTTATATATGTTGGAGACCCAGTACTTC.